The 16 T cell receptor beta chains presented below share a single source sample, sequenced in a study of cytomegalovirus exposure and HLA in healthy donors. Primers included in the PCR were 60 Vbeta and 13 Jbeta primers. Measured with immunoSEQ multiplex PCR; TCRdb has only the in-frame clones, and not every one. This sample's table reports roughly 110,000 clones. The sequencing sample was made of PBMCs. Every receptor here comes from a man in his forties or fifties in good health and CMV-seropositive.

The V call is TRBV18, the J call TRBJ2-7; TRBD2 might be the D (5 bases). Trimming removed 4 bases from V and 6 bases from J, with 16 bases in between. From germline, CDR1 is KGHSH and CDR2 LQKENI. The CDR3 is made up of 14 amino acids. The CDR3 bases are TGTGCCAGCTCACGTTCGCTGGGCGGAGGCGAGCAGTACTTC. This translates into CASSRSLGGGEQYF.

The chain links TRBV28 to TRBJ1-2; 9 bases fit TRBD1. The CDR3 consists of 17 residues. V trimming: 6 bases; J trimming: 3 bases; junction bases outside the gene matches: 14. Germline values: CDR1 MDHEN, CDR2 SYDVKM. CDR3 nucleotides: TGTGCCAGCAGACCCGGACAGGGGTATTCAGGAGACTATGGCTACACCTTC. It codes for CASRPGQGYSGDYGYTF.

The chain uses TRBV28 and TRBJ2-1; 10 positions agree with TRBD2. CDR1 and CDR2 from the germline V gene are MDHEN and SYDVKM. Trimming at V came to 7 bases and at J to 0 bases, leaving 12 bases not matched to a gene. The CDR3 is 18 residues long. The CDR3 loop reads CASIPSGRVLRSYNEQFF. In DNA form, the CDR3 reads TGTGCCAGCATCCCTAGCGGGAGAGTTCTTCGCTCCTACAATGAGCAGTTCTTC.

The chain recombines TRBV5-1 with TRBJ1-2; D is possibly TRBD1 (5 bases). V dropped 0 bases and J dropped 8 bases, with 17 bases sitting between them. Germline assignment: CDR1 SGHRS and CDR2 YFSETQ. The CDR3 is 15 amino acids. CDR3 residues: CASSLESQGTSGYTF. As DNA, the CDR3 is TGCGCCAGCAGCTTGGAGTCGCAGGGTACGAGCGGCTACACCTTC.

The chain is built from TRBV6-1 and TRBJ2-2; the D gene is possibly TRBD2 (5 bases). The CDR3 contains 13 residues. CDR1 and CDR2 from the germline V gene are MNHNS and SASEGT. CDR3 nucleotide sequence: TGTGCAAGCTGGACTCCGAACACCGGGGAGCTGTTTTTT. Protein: CASWTPNTGELFF.

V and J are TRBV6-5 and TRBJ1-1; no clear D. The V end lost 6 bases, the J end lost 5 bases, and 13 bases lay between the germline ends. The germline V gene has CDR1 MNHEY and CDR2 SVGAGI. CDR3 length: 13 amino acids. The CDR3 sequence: CASRRVGGTEAFF. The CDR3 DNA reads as TGTGCCAGCAGGAGGGTGGGAGGAACTGAAGCTTTCTTT.

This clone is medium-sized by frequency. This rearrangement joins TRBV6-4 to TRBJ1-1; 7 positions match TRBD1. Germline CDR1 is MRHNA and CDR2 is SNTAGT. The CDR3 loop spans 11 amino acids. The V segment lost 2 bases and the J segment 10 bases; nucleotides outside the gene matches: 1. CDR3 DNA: TGTGCCAGCAGTGACGGGACAGCAGCTTTCTTT. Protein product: CASSDGTAAFF.

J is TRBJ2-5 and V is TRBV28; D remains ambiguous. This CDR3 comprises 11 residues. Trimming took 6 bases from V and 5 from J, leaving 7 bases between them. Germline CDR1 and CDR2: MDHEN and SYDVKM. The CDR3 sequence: CASSRVETQYF. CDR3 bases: TGTGCCAGCAGCCGGGTGGAGACCCAGTACTTC.

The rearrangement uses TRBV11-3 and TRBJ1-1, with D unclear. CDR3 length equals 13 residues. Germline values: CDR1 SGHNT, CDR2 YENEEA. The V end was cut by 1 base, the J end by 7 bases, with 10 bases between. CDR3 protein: CASSLVVGSEAFF. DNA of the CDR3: TGTGCCAGCAGCTTAGTAGTGGGCAGTGAAGCTTTCTTT.

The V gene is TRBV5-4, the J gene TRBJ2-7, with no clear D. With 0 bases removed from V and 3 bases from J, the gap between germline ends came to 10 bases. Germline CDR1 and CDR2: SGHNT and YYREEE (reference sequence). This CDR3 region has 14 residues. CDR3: CASSLEITNYEQYF. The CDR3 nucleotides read TGTGCCAGCAGCTTGGAGATAACTAACTACGAGCAGTACTTC.

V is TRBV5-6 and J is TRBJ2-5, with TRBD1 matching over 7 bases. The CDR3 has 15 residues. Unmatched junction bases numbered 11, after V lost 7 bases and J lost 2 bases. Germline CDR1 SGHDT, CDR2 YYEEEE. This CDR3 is CASVLLGTAQETQYF. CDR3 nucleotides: TGTGCCAGCGTACTCTTAGGGACAGCTCAAGAGACCCAGTACTTC.

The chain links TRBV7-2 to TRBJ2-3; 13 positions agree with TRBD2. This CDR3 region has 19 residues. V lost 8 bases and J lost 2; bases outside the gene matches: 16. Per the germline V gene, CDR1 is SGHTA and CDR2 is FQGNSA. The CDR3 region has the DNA TGTGCCAGCCCCCAACCCACTAGCGGGAGGGACACATTCACAGATACGCAGTATTTT. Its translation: CASPQPTSGRDTFTDTQYF.

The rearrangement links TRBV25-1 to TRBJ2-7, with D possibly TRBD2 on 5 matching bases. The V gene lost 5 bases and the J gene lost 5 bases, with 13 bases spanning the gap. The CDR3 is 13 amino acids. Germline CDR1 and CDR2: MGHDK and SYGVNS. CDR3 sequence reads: CASSFLYGDEQYF. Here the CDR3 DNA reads TGTGCCAGCAGTTTCCTCTACGGGGACGAGCAGTACTTC.

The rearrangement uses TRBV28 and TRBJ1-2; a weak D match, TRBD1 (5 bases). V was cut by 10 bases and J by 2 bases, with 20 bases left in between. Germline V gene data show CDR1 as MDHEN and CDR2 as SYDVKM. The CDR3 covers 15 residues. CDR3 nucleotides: TGTGCCACCACAAAAAAGGGGTCGCCGAACTATGGCTACACCTTC. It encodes CATTKKGSPNYGYTF.

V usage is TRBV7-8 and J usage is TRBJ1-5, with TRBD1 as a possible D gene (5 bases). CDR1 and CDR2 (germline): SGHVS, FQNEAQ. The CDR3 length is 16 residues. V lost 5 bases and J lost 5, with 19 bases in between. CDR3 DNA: TGTGCCAGCAGCGCCCTTTGGCAGGGAAGAGATCAGCCCCAGCATTTT. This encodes CASSALWQGRDQPQHF.

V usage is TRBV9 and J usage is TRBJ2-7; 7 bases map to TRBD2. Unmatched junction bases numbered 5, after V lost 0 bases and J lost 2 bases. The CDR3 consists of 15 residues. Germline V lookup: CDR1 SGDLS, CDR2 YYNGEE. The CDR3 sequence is CASSVGAGDTYEQYF. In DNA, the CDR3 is TGTGCCAGCAGCGTAGGTGCGGGAGACACCTACGAGCAGTACTTC.